This passage covers 16 T cell receptor beta chains from one sample sequenced in a study of immune evolution from preneoplasia to lung adenocarcinoma. Data came from immunoSEQ multiplex PCR; TCRdb stores just in-frame clones and leaves some out. Of several thousand clones in the sample, approximately 78% were seen once. What was sequenced was FFPE minimally invasive lung adenocarcinoma tissue. These receptors all stem from an older donor with lung adenocarcinoma.

The J gene is TRBJ2-3, the V gene TRBV18; TRBD2 agrees at 9 bases. Germline-derived CDR1 and CDR2 are KGHSH and LQKENI. This CDR3 spans 15 amino acids. V lost 6 bases and J lost 2; bases outside the gene matches: 6. CDR3 nucleotide sequence: TGTGCCAGCTCGGCGGCTAGCGGGGTCACAGATACGCAGTATTTT. Translation: CASSAASGVTDTQYF.

This clone was seen a handful of times. The J gene is TRBJ1-1, the V gene TRBV29-1; D gene uncertain. Germline V lookup: CDR1 SQVTM, CDR2 ANQGSEA. The CDR3 runs 15 residues. V lost 4 bases, J lost 1 base, and 16 bases lay in between. CDR3 region: CSVVKYSGTNTEAFF. Here the CDR3 DNA reads TGCAGCGTTGTAAAGTACTCCGGAACGAACACTGAAGCTTTCTTT.

This rearrangement joins TRBV19 to TRBJ2-7, with a tentative D call TRBD1 (6 bases). This CDR3 comprises 12 residues. Trimming pared 9 bases from V and 0 bases from J, leaving 9 bases between. Germline lookup yields CDR1 LNHDA and CDR2 SQIVND (reference sequence). Written as DNA, the CDR3 is TGTGCCAGCCAGGGGAGCTCCTACGAGCAGTACTTC. Protein sequence: CASQGSSYEQYF.

The V gene is TRBV6-4, the J gene TRBJ2-2; TRBD2 matches 13 bases. V lost 4 bases, J lost 0 bases, and 14 bases stayed unmatched. The CDR3 has 21 residues. Germline values: CDR1 MRHNA, CDR2 SNTAGT. The CDR3 is CASSGSGLAGRGMANTGELFF. The DNA for the CDR3 is TGTGCCAGCAGTGGCTCGGGACTAGCGGGACGGGGGATGGCGAACACCGGGGAGCTGTTTTTT.

V is TRBV5-1 and J is TRBJ2-3; D is ambiguous. The germline gives CDR1 SGHRS, CDR2 YFSETQ. This CDR3 contains 14 residues. Trimming cost V 0 bases and J 0 bases, with 5 bases left between them. CDR3 region: CASSLVGSTDTQYF. The CDR3 DNA follows: TGCGCCAGCAGCTTGGTGGGGAGCACAGATACGCAGTATTTT.

A few counts support this clone. The chain carries TRBV14 and TRBJ1-1, with TRBD1 matching 10 bases. The length of the CDR3 is 20 residues. Germline lookup yields CDR1 SGHDN and CDR2 FVKESK. The J segment lost 5 bases and the V segment lost 3 bases, leaving 21 bases of the junction unmatched. The CDR3 DNA sequence: TGTGCCAGCAGCCAGAGAGGGACAGGGGTCTTAGGATGGCGGGCGACTGAAGCTTTCTTT. Its translation is CASSQRGTGVLGWRATEAFF.

The V call is TRBV7-8, the J call TRBJ2-7; possible D gene TRBD2, 6 bases. Trimming shortened V by 5 bases and J by 7 bases, and 21 bases separated the two germline ends. Per the germline V gene, CDR1 is SGHVS and CDR2 is FQNEAQ. The CDR3 has 15 amino acids. CDR3 DNA sequence: TGTGCCAGCAGCCTCCCTCCCGGGGGAATGGGGGAGCAGTACTTC. Its translation is CASSLPPGGMGEQYF.

This clone has just a few counts. The chain links TRBV7-9 to TRBJ2-5; D unresolved. The germline V gene encodes CDR1 SEHNR and CDR2 FQNEAQ (reference sequence). V lost 1 base and J lost 2, with 11 bases in between. This CDR3 region has 15 residues. The CDR3 sequence is CASSLGVRPQETQYF. In DNA form, the CDR3 reads TGTGCCAGCAGCTTAGGCGTCCGTCCTCAAGAGACCCAGTACTTC. The whole variable domain, remainder taken from reference TRBV7-9 and TRBJ2-5, is DTGVSQNPRHKITKRGQNVTFRCDPISEHNRLYWYRQTLGQGPEFLTYFQNEAQLEKSRLLSDRFSAERPKGSFSTLEIQRTEQGDSAMYLCASSLGVRPQETQYFGPGTRLLVL.

The genes are TRBV5-1 and TRBJ2-1; 11 positions agree with TRBD1. The germline V gene has CDR1 SGHRS and CDR2 YFSETQ. V lost 1 base and J lost 5; bases outside the gene matches: 5. There are 16 residues in the CDR3. The DNA of the CDR3 is TGCGCCAGCAGCTTGCGTTTGGGACAGGGGGACAATGAGCAGTTCTTC. Translation: CASSLRLGQGDNEQFF.

This chain links TRBV30 with TRBJ2-2; TRBD1 is a possible D gene (6 bases). Germline values: CDR1 GTSNPN, CDR2 SVGIG (reference sequence). V was trimmed by 3 bases and J by 6 bases, leaving 14 bases between them. CDR3 length equals 14 residues. CDR3 in amino acids: CAWRSVRGSGELFF. Here the CDR3 DNA reads TGTGCCTGGAGATCGGTCAGGGGATCCGGGGAGCTGTTTTTT.

This chain links TRBV6-1 with TRBJ2-3; D call uncertain. Germline CDR1 is MNHNS and CDR2 is SASEGT. The V end lost 3 bases, the J end lost 8 bases, and 18 bases lay between the germline ends. The CDR3 loop spans 15 amino acids. DNA for the CDR3: TGTGCCAGCAGTGACGGTGGGAACTGGGGAAGTACGCAGTATTTT. It translates to CASSDGGNWGSTQYF.

This clone occurred a few times. This CDR3 is CASSLPFTDTQYF. The CDR3 DNA is TGTGCCAGCAGCTTGCCCTTCACAGATACGCAGTATTTT. The chain links TRBV5-4 to TRBJ2-3; D call uncertain. Germline V CDR1 and CDR2: SGHNT, YYREEE (reference sequence). V was shortened by 1 base and J by 2 bases, with 5 bases between the two germline ends. This CDR3 region has 13 residues.

The V gene is TRBV5-1, the J gene TRBJ2-7; D might be TRBD2 (5 bases). The CDR3 totals 15 residues. Trimming left V 4 bases short and J 2 bases short, with 16 bases between. Germline V gene lookup returns CDR1 SGHRS and CDR2 YFSETQ. CDR3 residues: CASSPDAKGAYEQYF. In DNA form, the CDR3 reads TGCGCCAGCAGCCCTGACGCGAAGGGAGCCTACGAGCAGTACTTC.

The rearrangement uses TRBV28 and TRBJ2-3; possible D gene TRBD2, 5 bases. V lost 2 bases and J 6 bases, leaving 15 bases between the germline ends. The CDR3 covers 15 residues. The germline V gene has CDR1 MDHEN and CDR2 SYDVKM. The DNA for the CDR3 is TGTGCCAGCAGTTTACGAGGGCCTGGTTTTGATACGCAGTATTTT. This translates into CASSLRGPGFDTQYF.

This clone was counted once. A junction end diverges from the germline sequence, so it may reflect a read error. The gene calls are TRBV28 and TRBJ1-2; 8 bases line up with TRBD1. Germline V gene data show CDR1 as MDHEN and CDR2 as SYDVKM. CDR3 size: 13 residues. The CDR3 loop reads CTSSSGGAYGYTF. CDR3 in DNA: TGTACCAGCAGTTCAGGGGGCGCGTATGGCTACACCTTC.

The V call is TRBV13, the J call TRBJ2-4, with 8 bases matching TRBD2. The CDR3 sequence is 18 residues long. Germline trimming cut 1 base from V and 0 bases from J; bases unmatched to any gene: 8. CDR1 and CDR2 from the germline V gene are PRHDT and FYEKMQ (reference sequence). The CDR3 spells CASSLAGGLAGAKNIQYF. CDR3 sequence (DNA): TGTGCCAGCAGCTTAGCCGGTGGGCTAGCGGGAGCCAAAAACATTCAGTACTTC.